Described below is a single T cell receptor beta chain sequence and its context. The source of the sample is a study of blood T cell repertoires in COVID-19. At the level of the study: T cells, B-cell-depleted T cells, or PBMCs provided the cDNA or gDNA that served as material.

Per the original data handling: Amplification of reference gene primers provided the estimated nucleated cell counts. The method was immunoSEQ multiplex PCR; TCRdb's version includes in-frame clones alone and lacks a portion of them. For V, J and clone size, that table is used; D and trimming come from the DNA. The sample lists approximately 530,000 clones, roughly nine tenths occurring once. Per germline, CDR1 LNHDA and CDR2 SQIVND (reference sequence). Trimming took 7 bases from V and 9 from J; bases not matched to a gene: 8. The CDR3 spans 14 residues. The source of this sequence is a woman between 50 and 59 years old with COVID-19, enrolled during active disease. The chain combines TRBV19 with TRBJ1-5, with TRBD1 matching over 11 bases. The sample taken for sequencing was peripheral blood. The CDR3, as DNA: TGTGCCAGTACTCCCGGACAGGGGGCCCTGCCCCAGCATTTT. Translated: CASTPGQGALPQHF. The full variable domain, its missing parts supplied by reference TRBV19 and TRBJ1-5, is DGGITQSPKYLFRKEGQNVTLSCEQNLNHDAMYWYRQDPGQGLRLIYYSQIVNDFQKGDIAEGYSVSREKKESFPLTVTSAQKNPTAFYLCASTPGQGALPQHFGDGTRLSIL.